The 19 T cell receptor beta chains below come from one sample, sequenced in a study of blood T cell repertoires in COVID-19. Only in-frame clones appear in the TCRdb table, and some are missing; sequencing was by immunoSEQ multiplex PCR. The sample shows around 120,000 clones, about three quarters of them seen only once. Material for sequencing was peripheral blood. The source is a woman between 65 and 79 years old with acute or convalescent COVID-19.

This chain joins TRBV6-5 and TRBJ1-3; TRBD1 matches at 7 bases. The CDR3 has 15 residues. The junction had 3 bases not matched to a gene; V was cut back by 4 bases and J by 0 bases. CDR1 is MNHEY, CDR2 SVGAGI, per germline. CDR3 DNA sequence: TGTGCCAGCAGTTGGGACAGCTACTCTGGAAACACCATATATTTT. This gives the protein CASSWDSYSGNTIYF.

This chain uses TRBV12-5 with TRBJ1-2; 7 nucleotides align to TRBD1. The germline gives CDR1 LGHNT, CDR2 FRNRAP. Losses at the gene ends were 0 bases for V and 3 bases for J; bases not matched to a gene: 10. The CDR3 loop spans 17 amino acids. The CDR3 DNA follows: TGTGCTAGTGGTTTGGTAAGCAAACAGGGGTTTTACTATGGCTACACCTTC. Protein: CASGLVSKQGFYYGYTF.

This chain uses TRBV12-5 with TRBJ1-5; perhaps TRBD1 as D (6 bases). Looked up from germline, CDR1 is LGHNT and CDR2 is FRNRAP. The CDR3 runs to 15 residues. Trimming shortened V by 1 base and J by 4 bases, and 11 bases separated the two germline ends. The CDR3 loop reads CASGLEDSPNQPQHF. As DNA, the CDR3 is TGTGCTAGTGGTTTGGAGGACAGCCCAAATCAGCCCCAGCATTTT.

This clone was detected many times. Here the CDR3 reads CASSLTGARTGELFF. The CDR3 DNA reads TGTGCCAGCAGCTTAACGGGGGCGCGGACCGGGGAGCTGTTTTTT. J is TRBJ2-2 and V is TRBV7-3, with D perhaps TRBD1 (6 bases). Between the trimmed V and J ends, which lost 0 bases and 5 bases, there was a span of 10 bases. Germline lookup yields CDR1 SGHTA and CDR2 FQGTGA. The CDR3 loop spans 15 amino acids.

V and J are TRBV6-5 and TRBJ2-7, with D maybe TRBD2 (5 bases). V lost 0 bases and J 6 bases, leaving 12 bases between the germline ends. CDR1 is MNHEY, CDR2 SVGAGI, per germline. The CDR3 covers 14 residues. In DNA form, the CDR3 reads TGTGCCAGCAGTTACTCTTTTTCGGGAAGCGAGCAGTACTTC. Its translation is CASSYSFSGSEQYF.

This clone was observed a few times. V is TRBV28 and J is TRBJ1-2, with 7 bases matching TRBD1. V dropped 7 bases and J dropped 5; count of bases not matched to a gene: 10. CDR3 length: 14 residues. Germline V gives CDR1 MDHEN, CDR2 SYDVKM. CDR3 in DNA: TGTGCCAGCACCAAACAGGGGCCGGGATATGGCTACACCTTC. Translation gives CASTKQGPGYGYTF.

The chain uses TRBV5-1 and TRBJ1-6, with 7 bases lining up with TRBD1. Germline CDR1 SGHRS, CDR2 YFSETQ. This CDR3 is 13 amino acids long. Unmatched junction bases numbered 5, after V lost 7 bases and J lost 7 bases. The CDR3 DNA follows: TGCGCCAGCGGCCGACAGGGCAATTCACCCCTCCACTTT. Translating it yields CASGRQGNSPLHF. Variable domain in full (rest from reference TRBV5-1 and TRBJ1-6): KAGVTQTPRYLIKTRGQQVTLSCSPISGHRSVSWYQQTPGQGLQFLFEYFSETQRNKGNFPGRFSGRQFSNSRSEMNVSTLELGDSALYLCASGRQGNSPLHFGNGTRLTVT.

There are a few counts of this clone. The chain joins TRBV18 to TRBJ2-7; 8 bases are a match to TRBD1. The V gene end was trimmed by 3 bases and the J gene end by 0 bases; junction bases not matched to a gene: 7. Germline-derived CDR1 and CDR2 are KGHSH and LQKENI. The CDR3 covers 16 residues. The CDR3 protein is CASSPTSGTGSYEQYF. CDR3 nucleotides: TGTGCCAGCTCACCTACTTCCGGGACAGGCTCCTACGAGCAGTACTTC.

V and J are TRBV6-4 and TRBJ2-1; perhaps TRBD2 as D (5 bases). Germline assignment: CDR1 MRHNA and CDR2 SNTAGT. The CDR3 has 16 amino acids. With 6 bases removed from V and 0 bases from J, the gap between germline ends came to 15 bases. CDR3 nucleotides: TGTGCCAGCAGCCCGGACTCGTCGAGCTCCTACAATGAGCAGTTCTTC. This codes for CASSPDSSSSYNEQFF.

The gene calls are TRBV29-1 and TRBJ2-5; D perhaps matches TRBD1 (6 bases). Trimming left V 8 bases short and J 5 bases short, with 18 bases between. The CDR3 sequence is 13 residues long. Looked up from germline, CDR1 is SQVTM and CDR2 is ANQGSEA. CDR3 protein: CSLRHRVSETQYF. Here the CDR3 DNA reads TGCAGCCTCAGACACAGGGTTTCGGAGACCCAGTACTTC.

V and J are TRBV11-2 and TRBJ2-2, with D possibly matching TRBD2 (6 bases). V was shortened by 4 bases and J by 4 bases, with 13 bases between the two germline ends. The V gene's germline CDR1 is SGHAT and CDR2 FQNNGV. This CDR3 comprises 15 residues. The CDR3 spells CASSSGTQVTGELFF. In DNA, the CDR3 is TGTGCCAGCAGCTCCGGGACTCAAGTCACCGGGGAGCTGTTTTTT.

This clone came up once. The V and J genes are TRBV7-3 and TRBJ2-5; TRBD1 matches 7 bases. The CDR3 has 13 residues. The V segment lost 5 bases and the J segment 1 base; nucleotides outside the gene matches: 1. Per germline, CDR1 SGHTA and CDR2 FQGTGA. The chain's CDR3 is CASSRDSQETQYF. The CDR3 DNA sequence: TGTGCCAGCAGCCGGGACAGCCAAGAGACCCAGTACTTC.

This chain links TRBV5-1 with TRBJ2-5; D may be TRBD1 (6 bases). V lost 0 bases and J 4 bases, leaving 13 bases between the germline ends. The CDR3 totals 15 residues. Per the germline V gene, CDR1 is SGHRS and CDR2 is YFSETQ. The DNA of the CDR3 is TGCGCCAGCAGCTTGGGGCCAGGGGTTGGAGAGACCCAGTACTTC. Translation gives CASSLGPGVGETQYF.

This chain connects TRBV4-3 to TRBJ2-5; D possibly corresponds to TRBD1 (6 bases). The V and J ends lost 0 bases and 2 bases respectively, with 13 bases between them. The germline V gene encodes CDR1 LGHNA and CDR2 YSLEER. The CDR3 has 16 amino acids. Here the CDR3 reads CASSQDWGQKQETQYF. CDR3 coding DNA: TGCGCCAGCAGCCAAGATTGGGGGCAGAAGCAAGAGACCCAGTACTTC.

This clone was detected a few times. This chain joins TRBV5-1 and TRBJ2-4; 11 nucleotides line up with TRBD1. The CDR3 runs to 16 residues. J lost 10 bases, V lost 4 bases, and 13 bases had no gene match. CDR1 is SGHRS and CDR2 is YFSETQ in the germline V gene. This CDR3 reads CASSPGTGGNLRIQYF. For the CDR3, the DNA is TGCGCCAGCAGCCCAGGGACAGGGGGGAATCTTAGGATTCAGTACTTC.

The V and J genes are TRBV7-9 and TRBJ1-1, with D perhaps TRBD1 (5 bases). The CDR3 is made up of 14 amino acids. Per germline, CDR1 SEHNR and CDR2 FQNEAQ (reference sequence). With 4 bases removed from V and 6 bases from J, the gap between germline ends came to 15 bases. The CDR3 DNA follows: TGTGCCAGCAGCTGGGGCCGTGCAGGTTCTGAAGCTTTCTTT. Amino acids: CASSWGRAGSEAFF. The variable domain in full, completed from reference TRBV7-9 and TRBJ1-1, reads DTGVSQNPRHKITKRGQNVTFRCDPISEHNRLYWYRQTLGQGPEFLTYFQNEAQLEKSRLLSDRFSAERPKGSFSTLEIQRTEQGDSAMYLCASSWGRAGSEAFFGQGTRLTVV.

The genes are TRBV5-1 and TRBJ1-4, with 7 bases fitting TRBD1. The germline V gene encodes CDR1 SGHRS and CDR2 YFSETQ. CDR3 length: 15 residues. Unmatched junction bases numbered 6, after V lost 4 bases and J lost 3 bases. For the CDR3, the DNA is TGCGCCAGCAGCCCCGCAGGGGGAGCTAATGAAAAACTGTTTTTT. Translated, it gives CASSPAGGANEKLFF.

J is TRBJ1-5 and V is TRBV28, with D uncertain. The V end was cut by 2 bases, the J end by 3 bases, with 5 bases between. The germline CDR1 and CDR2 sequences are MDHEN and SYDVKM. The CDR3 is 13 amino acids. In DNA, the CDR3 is TGTGCCAGCAGTTTAGAGGCCAATCAGCCCCAGCATTTT. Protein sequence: CASSLEANQPQHF.

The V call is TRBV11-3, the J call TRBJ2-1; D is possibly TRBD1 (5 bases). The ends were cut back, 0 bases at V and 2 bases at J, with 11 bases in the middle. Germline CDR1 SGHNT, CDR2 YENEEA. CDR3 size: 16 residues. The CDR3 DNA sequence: TGTGCCAGCAGCTTAGATGCAGGGAAGGCCTACAATGAGCAGTTCTTC. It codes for CASSLDAGKAYNEQFF.